This TCR beta chain was obtained from a study of CD8 T cells in Susac syndrome. V lost 5 bases, J lost 3 bases, and 8 bases lay in between. Germline V gene lookup returns CDR1 LNHDA and CDR2 SQIVND (reference sequence). The CDR3 is 12 amino acids. TCR beta sequencing was performed on blood CD8+ and CD4+ T cells. When the RNA was reverse transcribed, random hexamers were used with an input of about 0.5 to 1 ug. With immunoSEQ multiplex PCR, TCR beta CDR3 was amplified across 54 Vbeta and 13 Jbeta. TCRdb reprocessed the immunoSEQ multiplex PCR reads via MiXCR and lists one record per CDR3 protein. Of fewer than 100,000 distinct CDR3 sequences listed, over 75% are singletons.

The chain is built from TRBV19 and TRBJ2-7; a weak D match, TRBD2 (5 bases). The TCR originated in a human donor with multiple sclerosis. The sequenced material came from CD8+ T cells from PBMCs. The CDR3 bases are TGTGCCAGTAGTGCCGGGGTCTACGAGCAGTACTTC. Protein: CASSAGVYEQYF.